This entry describes one T cell receptor beta chain. These data belong to a study of human T cells and chemical hapten exposure. Study-wide background: The use of 2% DPC on around 2 cm by around 2 cm of upper inner arm skin constituted sensitization.

Germline lookup yields CDR1 ENHRY and CDR2 SYGVKD. Trimming stripped 8 bases from V and 4 bases from J, with 11 bases between. The CDR3 is 13 amino acids. TCRdb ran MiXCR on the RACE reads and lists one entry per CDR3 protein. The sample lists a few hundred thousand distinct CDR3 sequences, approximately 5.8% occurring once. The time point denotes: pre-sensitization, week 0. The treatment: therapeutic diphenylcyclopropenone sensitization with weekly scalp DPC. Each patch-test visit's blood sample preceded patch application. The chain joins TRBV10-3 to TRBJ1-4; D is unresolved. The sequenced sample was whole blood, obtained in connection with sensitization to the hapten diphenylcyclopropenone (DPC). The sequence came from a woman in her late teens or twenties with alopecia areata. Some clones in this sample may be carry-over from other donors' samples. The CDR3: CAISAGVNEKLFF. The CDR3 nucleotides are TGTGCCATCTCGGCCGGGGTTAATGAAAAACTGTTTTTT.